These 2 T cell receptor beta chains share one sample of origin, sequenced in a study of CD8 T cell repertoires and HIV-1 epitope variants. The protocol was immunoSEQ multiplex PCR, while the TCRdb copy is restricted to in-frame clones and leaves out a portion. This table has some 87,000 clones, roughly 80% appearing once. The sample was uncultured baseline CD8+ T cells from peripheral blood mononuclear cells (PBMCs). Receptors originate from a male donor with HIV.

The CDR3 region has the DNA TGTGCCAGCAGTTACGGATACAGGGGTAGCTCCTACGAGCAGTACTTC. Its protein product is CASSYGYRGSSYEQYF. This chain joins TRBV6-5 and TRBJ2-7; 7 bases agree with TRBD1. V dropped 2 bases and J dropped 0; count of bases not matched to a gene: 7. Germline lookup yields CDR1 MNHEY and CDR2 SVGAGI. The CDR3 consists of 16 residues.

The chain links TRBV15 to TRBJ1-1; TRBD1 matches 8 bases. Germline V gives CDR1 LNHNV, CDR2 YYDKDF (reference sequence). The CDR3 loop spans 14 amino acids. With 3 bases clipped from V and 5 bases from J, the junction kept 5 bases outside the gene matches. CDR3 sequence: CATSRNRGGTEAFF. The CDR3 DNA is TGTGCCACCAGCAGGAACAGGGGGGGAACTGAAGCTTTCTTT.